The clone carrying this TCR beta chain showed up just a few times. Its cognate antigen is unknown. The data derive from a study of human T cells and chemical hapten exposure. Study summary: Patch tests delivered 0.01% DPC to the upper back and were evaluated at 6 days. Broader study findings: Once DPC sensitization occurred, TCRs above 1 in 1000 frequency showed no change.

The ends were cut back, 7 bases at V and 8 bases at J, with 12 bases in the middle. There are 13 residues in the CDR3. Looked up from germline, CDR1 is MNHEY and CDR2 is SVGAGI. Time point in this sample: patch test 2, 6 weeks after DPC sensitization. Treatment in this sample: therapeutic diphenylcyclopropenone sensitization with weekly scalp DPC. In every case, blood was obtained before the patch test was applied. TCRdb re-analysed the RACE reads in MiXCR, keeping a single row per CDR3 protein. Among roughly 380,000 distinct CDR3 sequences listed, under 6.5% were seen once. Here the sequenced sample was whole blood, taken in connection with sensitization to the hapten diphenylcyclopropenone (DPC). This TCR came from a woman younger than 30 with alopecia areata. Some clones in this sample may be carry-over from other donors' samples. The chain uses TRBV6-5 and TRBJ1-6; D may be TRBD1 (6 bases). The CDR3 loop reads CASKVTGDSPLHF. The CDR3 bases are TGTGCCAGCAAGGTGACAGGAGATTCACCCCTCCACTTT.